These T cell receptor beta chains were read from a single sample in a study of glioma-infiltrating T cells after dendritic cell vaccination. Produced via immunoSEQ multiplex PCR; TCRdb's table is partial and in-frame only. Of fewer than 90,000 clones listed, roughly four fifths are singletons. Here the sequenced sample was blood, taken after dendritic cell vaccination. These receptors were collected from a human donor with glioblastoma. The CDR3 runs from the conserved cysteine through the conserved F or W. D genes are given only for firm matches. Clone size is not always given. Where it is, it says once, few, many or a class for expanded clones.

D	V	size	J	CDR3	DNA
-	TRBV2	-	TRBJ1-1	CASSVAGLNTEAFF	TGTGCCAGCAGTGTTGCAGGTCTCAACACTGAAGCTTTCTTT
TRBD1	TRBV6-5	-	TRBJ1-4	CASSYGTGDNEKLFF	TGTGCCAGCAGTTACGGGACAGGGGATAATGAAAAACTGTTTTTT
-	TRBV6-1	medium-sized	TRBJ2-3	CASSELMLLTDTQYF	TGTGCCAGCAGTGAACTAATGTTGCTAACAGATACGCAGTATTTT
TRBD1	TRBV28	once	TRBJ1-2	CASRPGQGSGYGYTF	TGTGCCAGCAGACCAGGACAGGGAAGTGGCTATGGCTACACCTTC
-	TRBV6-1	-	TRBJ2-2	CASSEANREFGELFF	TGTGCCAGCAGTGAAGCCAACAGGGAATTCGGGGAGCTGTTTTTT
-	TRBV30	-	TRBJ1-2	CAWSVRVNGYTF	TGTGCCTGGAGTGTACGGGTCAATGGCTACACCTTC
-	TRBV7-9	-	TRBJ1-6	CASSLVEKSPLHF	TGTGCCAGCAGCTTAGTGGAGAAATCACCCCTCCACTTT
-	TRBV6-5	few	TRBJ1-6	CASSTGNFNSPLHF	TGTGCCAGCAGTACAGGGAATTTCAATTCACCCCTCCACTTT
TRBD1	TRBV13	-	TRBJ2-1	CASSLRGLGQGSTYNEQFF	TGTGCCAGCAGCTTAAGGGGCCTCGGACAGGGAAGCACCTACAATGAGCAGTTCTTC
TRBD1	TRBV5-1	-	TRBJ1-3	CASRADRGLGNTIYF	TGCGCCAGCAGGGCGGACAGGGGGCTGGGAAACACCATATATTTT
TRBD1	TRBV9	-	TRBJ1-1	CASSRTGERTEAFF	TGTGCCAGCAGCCGGACAGGGGAGCGGACTGAAGCTTTCTTT
-	TRBV6-6	-	TRBJ1-3	CASSYYRESGNTIYF	TGTGCCAGCAGTTACTACAGGGAATCAGGAAACACCATATATTTT
TRBD1	TRBV19	-	TRBJ2-7	CASKFGTGDYEQYF	TGTGCCAGTAAGTTCGGGACAGGGGACTACGAGCAGTACTTC
TRBD1	TRBV4-2	-	TRBJ2-7	CASTPGTGGLEQYF	TGTGCCAGCACCCCCGGGACAGGGGGGTTGGAGCAGTACTTC
TRBD1	TRBV7-9	few	TRBJ2-2	CASSLSQGFTGELFF	TGTGCCAGCAGCTTATCACAGGGGTTTACCGGGGAGCTGTTTTTT
TRBD2	TRBV29-1	-	TRBJ2-1	CSASGGISSYNEQFF	TGCAGCGCTAGCGGGGGGATATCGTCCTACAATGAGCAGTTCTTC
TRBD1	TRBV9	-	TRBJ1-5	CASSAGTENQPQHF	TGTGCCAGCAGCGCTGGGACAGAGAATCAGCCCCAGCATTTT
-	TRBV9	once	TRBJ1-1	CASSVGAGPAFF	TGTGCCAGCAGCGTAGGTGCAGGGCCCGCTTTCTTT
-	TRBV7-9	once	TRBJ2-3	CASSSGDKSADTQYF	TGTGCCAGCAGCTCGGGGGATAAGAGTGCAGATACGCAGTATTTT
TRBD2	TRBV2	few	TRBJ2-1	CASSEALAGGDNEQFF	TGTGCCAGCAGTGAAGCACTAGCGGGGGGCGACAATGAGCAGTTCTTC
TRBD1	TRBV5-1	few	TRBJ2-6	CASTQPRGSYSGANVLTF	TGCGCCAGCACCCAGCCCAGGGGGTCATACTCTGGGGCCAACGTCCTGACTTTC
TRBD1	TRBV6-5	-	TRBJ1-3	CASSYGQASGNTIYF	TGTGCCAGCAGTTACGGACAGGCATCTGGAAACACCATATATTTT
-	TRBV28	-	TRBJ2-5	CASSSPPADQETQYF	TGTGCCAGCAGTAGCCCCCCAGCGGACCAAGAGACCCAGTACTTC
TRBD2	TRBV5-6	-	TRBJ2-2	CASSSTSGGNTGELFF	TGTGCCAGCAGCTCAACTAGCGGGGGTAACACCGGGGAGCTGTTTTTT
TRBD1	TRBV19	-	TRBJ1-1	CASSLQGPQDTEAFF	TGTGCCAGTAGTCTACAGGGGCCTCAGGACACTGAAGCTTTCTTT
-	TRBV18	-	TRBJ1-1	CASSPRLDQGAFF	TGTGCCAGCTCACCCCGGCTGGACCAGGGAGCTTTCTTT
-	TRBV6-1	-	TRBJ1-3	CASRQGTTGNTIYF	TGTGCCAGCAGACAGGGTACAACTGGAAACACCATATATTTT
TRBD1	TRBV4-3	-	TRBJ2-1	CASSQGGTGEYNEQFF	TGCGCCAGCAGCCAAGGGGGGACAGGGGAATACAATGAGCAGTTCTTC
TRBD2	TRBV5-4	-	TRBJ2-1	CASSVPLAGDYNEQFF	TGTGCCAGCAGCGTCCCCCTAGCGGGAGATTACAATGAGCAGTTCTTC
TRBD1	TRBV4-1	few	TRBJ1-1	CASSQASGQGESVNTEAFF	TGCGCCAGCAGCCAAGCATCCGGACAGGGGGAATCGGTGAACACTGAAGCTTTCTTT
TRBD2	TRBV11-2	-	TRBJ2-1	CASSLDGIAGAFF	TGTGCCAGCAGCTTAGACGGGATAGCGGGGGCGTTCTTC
TRBD2	TRBV4-3	-	TRBJ2-1	CASSQDPAGALPSDNEQFF	TGCGCCAGCAGCCAAGATCCAGCGGGGGCCCTCCCGTCCGACAATGAGCAGTTCTTC
-	TRBV5-5	-	TRBJ2-7	CASSSIQSLSYEQYF	TGTGCCAGCAGCTCGATCCAGTCCCTCTCCTACGAGCAGTACTTC
TRBD2	TRBV29-1	-	TRBJ2-1	CSVDVRGDYNEQFF	TGCAGCGTTGATGTCCGGGGGGATTACAATGAGCAGTTCTTC
-	TRBV2	few	TRBJ1-6	CASSLGGGRYSPLHF	TGTGCCAGCAGTTTGGGGGGAGGGAGGTATTCACCCCTCCACTTT
TRBD1	TRBV18	-	TRBJ1-2	CASFNRGIANGYTF	TGTGCCAGCTTTAACAGGGGTATCGCCAATGGCTACACCTTC
-	TRBV28	-	TRBJ2-3	CASSFQGTDTQYF	TGTGCCAGCAGTTTTCAGGGCACAGATACGCAGTATTTT
-	TRBV6-1	-	TRBJ1-1	CASSGPQQMNTEAFF	TGTGCCAGCAGTGGCCCACAGCAAATGAACACTGAAGCTTTCTTT
-	TRBV6-1	-	TRBJ1-1	CASSERGGKAFF	TGTGCCAGCAGTGAACGGGGGGGGAAAGCTTTCTTT
TRBD1	TRBV25-1	-	TRBJ1-1	CASSVPGTGSAEAFF	TGTGCCAGCAGTGTCCCGGGGACAGGGTCGGCTGAAGCTTTCTTT
TRBD2	TRBV2	-	TRBJ2-7	CASSEARGKGYEQYF	TGTGCCAGCAGTGAAGCGCGGGGGAAAGGGTACGAGCAGTACTTC
TRBD1	TRBV6-1	-	TRBJ2-3	CASRRTGNTDTQYF	TGTGCCAGCAGACGGACAGGGAACACAGATACGCAGTATTTT
TRBD1	TRBV28	-	TRBJ1-1	CASSLSPDRGNTEAFF	TGTGCCAGCAGTTTATCCCCGGACAGGGGGAACACTGAAGCTTTCTTT
-	TRBV6-5	-	TRBJ1-1	CASSEVAGSPEAFF	TGTGCCAGCAGTGAAGTAGCGGGCAGCCCTGAAGCTTTCTTT
-	TRBV9	-	TRBJ1-2	CASSEGVVTNGYTF	TGTGCCAGCAGCGAGGGGGTTGTTACGAATGGCTACACCTTC
TRBD1	TRBV5-6	once	TRBJ2-3	CASSFWTGGTDTQYF	TGTGCCAGCAGCTTTTGGACAGGAGGCACAGATACGCAGTATTTT